The T cell receptor (beta chain) described here comes from a study of blood T cell repertoires in COVID-19 (dated by TCRdb to the early 2020s). With respect to the entire study: The collaborator samples originated in the United States, Italy and Spain and spanned the acute and convalescent phases of COVID-19. The repertoires were released in a freely available public database intended as a resource for research on the immune response to SARS-CoV-2. Samples came from the ongoing ImmuneRACE study (first 160 participants) plus 1,254 subjects from 6 global collaborators. Deeply sampled blood TCRbeta repertoires from subjects exposed to, actively infected with, or recovered from COVID-19 were included in the dataset. Sample metadata almost always included a de-identified subject ID, COVID-19 status, age in years and sex. The material from the prospective study consisted of cDNA or gDNA derived from T cells, B-cell-depleted T cells, or PBMCs. Where available, HLA class I and class II types were taken from metadata supplied by the sample provider and were not determined by assay-based typing. On the study overall, not on this receptor specifically: How much clinical and demographic metadata was included differed by source and by participant, and the metadata was provided uncurated.

One collaborating source in Seattle enrolled patients while the patients were actively infected and followed the patients over time throughout the course of disease. Whole blood was collected in K2EDTA tubes by collaborating institutions according to the institutions' own protocols. Collaborator samples were shipped for TCRbeta analysis as frozen whole blood, isolated PBMCs, or DNA extracted from either sample type. The immunoSEQ Assay, a bias-controlled multiplex PCR, was used to amplify TCRbeta CDR3 regions from genomic DNA. As for how the authors treated the data: Nucleated cell counts per sample were estimated from amplification of reference gene primers within the assay. Sequence reads were collapsed and filtered to measure the absolute abundance of every unique TCRbeta CDR3 rearrangement. For each sample, productive Simpson clonality was calculated as the square root of Simpson's diversity index over productive rearrangements. TCRdb limited this immuneACCESS table to in-frame rearrangements with V and J called. A share of clones is missing; checked studies link under half to unresolved V genes, and the rest is unexplained. The D gene and trimming were derived from the DNA, and the V and J assignments and clone size from that table. The sample table lists 300,000 to 400,000 clones, about nine tenths of them with a count of one. The leading ten clones occupy about 7% of the sample.

The count of this clone is one. There is no known antigen for this receptor. The record has no base qualities; no much larger clone is one base away. The CDR3 runs 14 amino acids, cysteine and phenylalanine included. The only DNA kept is the CDR3, 42 bases in frame from the first base. V sheds 0 bases and J sheds 3 bases, leaving 6 bases between their ends. CDR1 and CDR2 are read off the germline V gene as SGHVS and FNYEAQ. The chain is made from TRBV7-6 and TRBJ1-5, with a weak D call of TRBD1 (5 bases match). The sequence was collected from a woman aged 70-85 years with COVID-19, enrolled during active disease. Sequenced: peripheral blood. The DNA reads TGTGCCAGCAGCTTAGCACAGGTCAATCAGCCCCAGCATTTT. The translation is CASSLAQVNQPQHF.